Following are 11 T cell receptor beta chains from one sample sequenced in a study of blood T cell repertoires in COVID-19. Method: immunoSEQ multiplex PCR; TCRdb's copy keeps in-frame clones and lacks some. The sample includes 140,000 to 150,000 clones, more than 75% of them seen just once. Material for sequencing was peripheral blood. The source of these receptors is a human donor in a cohort sampled during active COVID-19.

The V gene is TRBV19, the J gene TRBJ1-2; 9 nucleotides line up with TRBD1. CDR1 is LNHDA, CDR2 SQIVND, per germline (reference sequence). This CDR3 is built from 16 residues. V was clipped by 5 bases and J by 0 bases; unmatched bases: 7. The CDR3 sequence: CASSLIGTGTNYGYTF. The CDR3, as DNA: TGTGCCAGTAGTCTTATTGGGACAGGGACTAACTATGGCTACACCTTC. Full variable domain (outside the CDR3, taken from reference TRBV19 and TRBJ1-2): DGGITQSPKYLFRKEGQNVTLSCEQNLNHDAMYWYRQDPGQGLRLIYYSQIVNDFQKGDIAEGYSVSREKKESFPLTVTSAQKNPTAFYLCASSLIGTGTNYGYTFGSGTRLTVV.

CDR3 region: CASSPRDKQLYNQPQHF. In nucleotides, the CDR3 is TGTGCCAGTAGTCCCCGGGACAAACAACTCTACAATCAGCCCCAGCATTTT. The chain recombines TRBV19 with TRBJ1-5; a weak D match, TRBD1 (6 bases). V gave up 5 bases and J gave up 3 bases, with 20 bases separating them. The germline V gene encodes CDR1 LNHDA and CDR2 SQIVND (reference sequence). This CDR3 is 17 amino acids long.

The rearrangement joins TRBV15 to TRBJ2-7, with TRBD1 matching over 11 bases. Germline lookup yields CDR1 LNHNV and CDR2 YYDKDF (reference sequence). V shed 3 bases, J shed 6 bases, and the junction held 7 bases outside the gene matches. This CDR3 spans 15 amino acids. The CDR3 reads CATSRDGQGASEQYF. The CDR3, as DNA: TGTGCCACCAGCAGGGACGGACAGGGGGCTTCCGAGCAGTACTTC.

This chain links TRBV2 with TRBJ2-1, with 10 nucleotides matching TRBD2. CDR1 is SNHLY, CDR2 FYNNEI, per germline. The length of the CDR3 is 17 residues. After removal of 2 bases from V and 7 bases from J, the junction contained 11 bases not matched to a gene. In DNA form, the CDR3 reads TGTGCCAGCAGTGAATTCCCCGCGGCTAGCGGGAGTAATGAGCAGTTCTTC. Residues: CASSEFPAASGSNEQFF.

This clone was detected only a few times. V usage is TRBV2 and J usage is TRBJ1-1, with a tentative D call TRBD1 (5 bases). Between the trimmed V and J ends, which lost 6 bases and 0 bases, there was a span of 14 bases. The CDR3 spans 15 residues. Looked up from germline, CDR1 is SNHLY and CDR2 is FYNNEI. The CDR3 sequence is CASRSTASMNTEAFF. The CDR3 nucleotides read TGTGCCAGCAGATCGACAGCCTCTATGAACACTGAAGCTTTCTTT.

J is TRBJ1-1 and V is TRBV5-4, with TRBD1 as a possible D gene (5 bases). CDR3 length: 15 residues. With 0 bases removed from V and 0 bases from J, the gap between germline ends came to 9 bases. The germline CDR1 and CDR2 sequences are SGHNT and YYREEE (reference sequence). CDR3 nucleotides: TGTGCCAGCAGCTTGGGGGGCAGGATGAACACTGAAGCTTTCTTT. Amino acid sequence: CASSLGGRMNTEAFF.

This chain connects TRBV3-1 (or the pseudogene TRBV3-2) to TRBJ1-2; D possibly corresponds to TRBD1 (6 bases). From germline, CDR1 is LGHDT and CDR2 YNNKEL (reference sequence). V dropped 5 bases and J dropped 0 bases, with 13 bases sitting between them. The CDR3 runs to 15 residues. CDR3: CASSTHRATNYGYTF. As DNA, the CDR3 is TGTGCCAGCAGCACCCACAGGGCCACTAACTATGGCTACACCTTC.

This rearrangement joins TRBV19 to TRBJ2-1, with TRBD2 identical over 7 bases. This CDR3 is 15 amino acids long. Per the germline V gene, CDR1 is LNHDA and CDR2 is SQIVND (reference sequence). Trimming at V came to 5 bases and at J to 1 base, leaving 5 bases not matched to a gene. This CDR3 reads CASSGEGGSYNEQFF. CDR3 coding DNA: TGTGCCAGTAGTGGTGAGGGAGGGTCCTACAATGAGCAGTTCTTC.

The chain recombines TRBV13 with TRBJ1-1; 11 bases map to TRBD1. Germline V gene lookup returns CDR1 PRHDT and CDR2 FYEKMQ (reference sequence). V lost 1 base and J lost 0; bases outside the gene matches: 4. CDR3 length equals 17 residues. CDR3 DNA: TGTGCCAGCAGCTTAGAGGGGACAGGGGGGATGAACACTGAAGCTTTCTTT. Its protein is CASSLEGTGGMNTEAFF.

This chain's CDR3 is CASSLLAGGTGEQYF. The CDR3 nucleotides are TGTGCCAGCAGCTTACTCGCGGGGGGGACGGGCGAGCAGTACTTC. The chain couples TRBV7-6 to TRBJ2-7; TRBD2 matches 9 bases. The CDR3 runs to 15 residues. Germline V gene sequence: CDR1 SGHVS, CDR2 FNYEAQ. Trimming cost V 2 bases and J 6 bases; bases outside gene matches: 8. Drawing the rest from reference TRBV7-6 and TRBJ2-7, the complete variable domain is GAGVSQSPRYKVTKRGQDVALRCDPISGHVSLYWYRQALGQGPEFLTYFNYEAQQDKSGLPNDRFSAERPEGSISTLTIQRTEQRDSAMYRCASSLLAGGTGEQYFGPGTRLTVT.

This sequence joins TRBV6-5 and TRBJ2-1; D may be TRBD1 (5 bases). The V and J ends lost 8 bases and 4 bases respectively, with 15 bases between them. The CDR3 sequence is 14 residues long. Germline assignment: CDR1 MNHEY and CDR2 SVGAGI. The CDR3 region has the DNA TGTGCCAGCGAAACCGACAGATCTTACAATGAGCAGTTCTTC. Its protein is CASETDRSYNEQFF.